This T cell receptor beta chain was sequenced in a study of identical twins. Broader study findings: Twin-shared out-of-frame alpha sequences showed excess low generation probability. Carriage of fewer insertions was seen in abundant cord blood beta clonotypes, whereas memory repertoires showed none. Rather than following the same donors, the conclusions depended on cross-sectional statistical analysis.

V lost 0 bases to trimming and J lost 5 bases; unmatched junction nucleotides: 10. The CDR3 runs to 17 residues. Germline CDR1 and CDR2: LGHNA and YNFKEQ. Of note for this clonotype: As yet, its antigen is unknown.

A universal primer site was created by template switching, with the cDNA bearing unique molecular identifiers. TCRdb used MiXCR to reprocess the 5' RACE reads, holding one entry per CDR3 protein. The sample lists about 690,000 distinct CDR3 sequences; 5.5% to 7.5% were seen once. The clonotype comes from a man aged 18 to 29 in good health. The sample consisted of naive T cells sorted from blood. V is TRBV4-2 and J is TRBJ2-1; 7 bases line up with TRBD2. The CDR3 nucleotides are TGTGCCAGCAGCCAAGATGGGGTGGGAGGGCCCGACAATGAGCAGTTCTTC. Amino acids: CASSQDGVGGPDNEQFF.